The T cell receptor beta chain under discussion was sequenced for a study of shared clonotypes between healthy human individuals. As originally analysed: Because ImmunoSEQ provided only junction sequences with no quality scores, the filtering differed. Some clones are missing from TCRdb's copy, which holds only in-frame ones; the method was immunoSEQ multiplex PCR. The V and J calls and clone size were taken over from that table, and D and trimming were inferred from the DNA. This sample carries roughly 1 million clones, roughly 74% of them seen once, and the ten largest clones take under 0.65%. The CDR3 spans 18 residues. Germline V gene sequence: CDR1 SGHNT, CDR2 YENEEA. V shed 5 bases, J shed 0 bases, and the junction held 9 bases outside the gene matches. The study enrolled healthy HIV-negative adults without recent acute infections or vaccinations as donors.

The chain is built from TRBV11-3 and TRBJ2-2; the match to TRBD1 covers 10 bases. This clonotype was sampled from a man between 18 and 29 years old in good health. Some clones in this sample may be carry-over from other donors' samples. Sequenced material: memory CD4+ T cells from PBMCs. Subset meaning: CD45RA-negative fraction. Here the CDR3 reads CASSQDRGVPANTGELFF. In nucleotides, the CDR3 is TGTGCCAGCAGCCAGGACAGGGGGGTCCCCGCGAACACCGGGGAGCTGTTTTTT.